This T cell receptor beta chain originates from a study of response to subunit inactivated influenza vaccine (dated by TCRdb to 2016 to 2019). Turning to the overall study: Deep quantitative profiling of the T cell receptor repertoire was used in the study to follow responses to a trivalent subunit inactivated influenza vaccine. Results and caveats for the whole study, not just this receptor: It was suggested by the authors that each seasonal influenza vaccination may recruit only a limited number of new T cells.

Reading the germline V gene gives CDR1 MGHRA and CDR2 YSYEKL. From the cysteine through the phenylalanine, the CDR3 covers 16 amino acids. The DNA shown is the 48-base CDR3, in frame from base 1. Trimming removed 3 bases from V and 2 bases from J; the gene matches leave 7 bases unexplained. This clonotype was observed a few times. No cognate antigen has been identified for it. No quality values exist for individual bases; no much larger clone is one base distant. The library was made by RT-PCR. TCRdb records Illumina HiSeq 2500 as the sequencer. In-frame beta chains were kept once TCRdb had trimmed the public reads at Q25 with fastp and called clones with MiXCR. Under each unique CDR3 protein, matching rows form one entry showing the most common genes and DNA. The sample data list approximately 500,000 distinct CDR3 sequences, and approximately 14% of these were observed just once. The top ten constitute 11% of the sample.

This chain is built from TRBV4-1 and TRBJ2-5, and TRBD2 aligns with 9 junction nucleotides. The origin of this receptor is a man aged 45 to 65 who received an inactivated influenza vaccine. Donor details come from another sample of the same person, matched by shared clones. This specimen was PBMCs from blood, taken approximately 13 days after vaccination. The DNA sequence is TGCGCCAGCAGCCAGAACCCGCTAGCGGGACAAGAGACCCAGTACTTC. Protein translation: CASSQNPLAGQETQYF.